This entry concerns a single T cell receptor beta chain. The data were taken from a study of T cells after yellow fever vaccination. Study information: Some fractions had low cell numbers, and these were prepared with SMART-Seq v4 Ultra Low Input.

V was clipped by 2 bases and J by 3 bases, with 18 bases between them. Looked up from germline, CDR1 is SGHAT and CDR2 is FQNNGV. There are 17 residues in the CDR3. TCRdb ran MiXCR on the 5' RACE reads and lists one entry per CDR3 protein. The sample includes nearly 550,000 distinct CDR3 sequences, about 19% of them seen just once. The sequence came from a man aged 25-45 years who received the YFV17D yellow fever vaccine. V usage is TRBV11-2 and J usage is TRBJ2-3; the D gene is possibly TRBD2 (7 bases). Here the sequenced sample was PBMCs, taken 15 days after the yellow fever booster vaccination. The CDR3 here is CASSLSGRGAWTDTQYF. The CDR3 nucleotides read TGTGCCAGCAGCTTATCTGGGAGGGGGGCCTGGACAGATACGCAGTATTTT.